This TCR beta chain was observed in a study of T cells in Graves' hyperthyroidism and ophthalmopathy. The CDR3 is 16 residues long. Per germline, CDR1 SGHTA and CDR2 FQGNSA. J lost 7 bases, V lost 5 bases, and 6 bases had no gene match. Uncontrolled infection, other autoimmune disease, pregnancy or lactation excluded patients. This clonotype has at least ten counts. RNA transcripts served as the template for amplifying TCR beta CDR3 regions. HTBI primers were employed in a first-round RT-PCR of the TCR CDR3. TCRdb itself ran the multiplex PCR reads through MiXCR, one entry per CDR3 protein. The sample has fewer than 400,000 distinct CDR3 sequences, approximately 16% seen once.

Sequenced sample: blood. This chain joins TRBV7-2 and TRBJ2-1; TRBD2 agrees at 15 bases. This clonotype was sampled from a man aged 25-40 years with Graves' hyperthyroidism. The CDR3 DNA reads TGTGCCAGCAGCGGTGGACTAGCGGGAGGGCAAAATGAGCAGTTCTTC. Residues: CASSGGLAGGQNEQFF.